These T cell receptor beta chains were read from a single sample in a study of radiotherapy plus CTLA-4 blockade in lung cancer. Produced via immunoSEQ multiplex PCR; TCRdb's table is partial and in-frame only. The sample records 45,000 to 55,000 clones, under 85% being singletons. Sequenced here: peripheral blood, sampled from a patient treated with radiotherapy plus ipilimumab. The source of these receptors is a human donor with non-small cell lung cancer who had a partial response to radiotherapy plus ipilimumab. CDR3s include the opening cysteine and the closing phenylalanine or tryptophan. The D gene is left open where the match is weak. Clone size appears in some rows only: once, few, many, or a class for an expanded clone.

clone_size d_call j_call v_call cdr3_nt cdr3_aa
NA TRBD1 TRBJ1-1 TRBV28 TGTGCCAGCAGTCACGACAGGGGGGAGGTCACTGAAGCTTTCTTT CASSHDRGEVTEAFF
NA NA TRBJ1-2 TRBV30 TGTGCCTGGGAGGTTAGAGGGTCCCGAGGCTACACCTTC CAWEVRGSRGYTF
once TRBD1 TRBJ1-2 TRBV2 TGTGCCAGCAGTGAAACGGGACAGATTAACTATGGCTACACCTTC CASSETGQINYGYTF
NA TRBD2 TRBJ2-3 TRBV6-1 TGTGCCAGCAGTGGCCCGGGGACTAGCGGGGGGGGGTACACAGATACGCAGTATTTT CASSGPGTSGGGYTDTQYF
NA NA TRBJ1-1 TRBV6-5 TGTGCCAGCAGTGCGAGCTGGTACACTGAAGCTTTCTTT CASSASWYTEAFF
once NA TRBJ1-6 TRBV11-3 TGTGCCAGCAGCTTAACGACAGACTATAATTCACCCCTCCACTTT CASSLTTDYNSPLHF
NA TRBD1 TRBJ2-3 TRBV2 TGTGCCAGCAATGGACAGGAGACAGATACGCAGTATTTT CASNGQETDTQYF
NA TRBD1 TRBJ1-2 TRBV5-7 TGTGCCAGCAGCTTAGCGCGGACAGGGGATGGCTACACCTTC CASSLARTGDGYTF
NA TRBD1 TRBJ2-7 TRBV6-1 TGTGCCAGCAGTAGCTTACCTAGGGGGCTCAACGAGCAGTACTTC CASSSLPRGLNEQYF
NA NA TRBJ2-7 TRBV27 TGTGCCAGCAGTTTATGGGGGCAGTACGAGCAGTACTTC CASSLWGQYEQYF